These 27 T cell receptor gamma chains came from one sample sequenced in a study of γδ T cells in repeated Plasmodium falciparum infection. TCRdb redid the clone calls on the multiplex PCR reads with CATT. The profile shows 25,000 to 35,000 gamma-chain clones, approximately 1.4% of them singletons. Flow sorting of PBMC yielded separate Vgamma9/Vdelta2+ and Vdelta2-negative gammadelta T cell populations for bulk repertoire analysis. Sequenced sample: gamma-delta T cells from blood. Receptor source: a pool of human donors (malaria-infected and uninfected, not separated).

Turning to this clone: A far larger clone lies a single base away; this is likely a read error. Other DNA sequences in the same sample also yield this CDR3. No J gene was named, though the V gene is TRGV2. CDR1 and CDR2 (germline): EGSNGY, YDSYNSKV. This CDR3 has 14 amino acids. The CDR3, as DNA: TGTGCCACCTGGGACGCTTCTTTTTATTATAAGAAGCTCTTT. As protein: CATWDASFYYKKLF.

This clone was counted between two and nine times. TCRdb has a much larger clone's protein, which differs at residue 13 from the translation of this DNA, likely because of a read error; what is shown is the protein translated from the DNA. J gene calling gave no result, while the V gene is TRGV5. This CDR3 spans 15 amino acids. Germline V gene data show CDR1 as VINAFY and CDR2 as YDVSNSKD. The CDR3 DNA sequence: TGTGCCACCTGGGACTTCGAGGTTGGATATTATAAGAGACTCTTT. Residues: CATWDFEVGYYKRLF.

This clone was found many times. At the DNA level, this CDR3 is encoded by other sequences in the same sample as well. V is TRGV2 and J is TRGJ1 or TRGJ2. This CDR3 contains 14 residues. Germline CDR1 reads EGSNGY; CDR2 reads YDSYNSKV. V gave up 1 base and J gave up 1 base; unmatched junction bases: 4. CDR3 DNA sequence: TGTGCCACCTGGGACGGACCAAATTATTATAAGAAACTCTTT. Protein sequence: CATWDGPNYYKKLF.

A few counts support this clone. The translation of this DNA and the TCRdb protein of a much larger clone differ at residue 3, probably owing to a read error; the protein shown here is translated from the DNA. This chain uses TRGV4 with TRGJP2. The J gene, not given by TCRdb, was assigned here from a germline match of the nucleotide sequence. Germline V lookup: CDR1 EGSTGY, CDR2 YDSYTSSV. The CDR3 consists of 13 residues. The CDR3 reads CAAWDASDWIKTF. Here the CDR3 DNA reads TGTGCCGCCTGGGATGCCAGTGATTGGATCAAGACGTTT.

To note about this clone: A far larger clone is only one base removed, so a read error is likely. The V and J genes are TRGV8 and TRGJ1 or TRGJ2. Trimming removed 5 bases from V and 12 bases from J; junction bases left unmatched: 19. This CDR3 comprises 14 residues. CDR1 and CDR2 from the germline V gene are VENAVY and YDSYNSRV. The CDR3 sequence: CATWGPNGRLRKLF. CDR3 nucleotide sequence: TGTGCCACCTGGGGGCCCAACGGAAGACTTAGGAAACTCTTT.

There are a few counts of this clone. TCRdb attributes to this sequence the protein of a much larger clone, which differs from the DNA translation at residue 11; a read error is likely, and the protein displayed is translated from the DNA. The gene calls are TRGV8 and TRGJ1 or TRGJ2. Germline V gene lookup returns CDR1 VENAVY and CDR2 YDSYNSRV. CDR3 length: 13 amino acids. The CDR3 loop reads CATWDRGHYKELF. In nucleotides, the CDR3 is TGTGCCACCTGGGATAGAGGCCATTATAAGGAACTCTTT.

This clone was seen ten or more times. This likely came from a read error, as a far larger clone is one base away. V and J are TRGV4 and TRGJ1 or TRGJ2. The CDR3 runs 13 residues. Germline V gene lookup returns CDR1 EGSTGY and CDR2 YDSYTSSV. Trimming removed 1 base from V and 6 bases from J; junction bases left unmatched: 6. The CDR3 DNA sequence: TGTGCCACCTGGGATGGACCCACTTATAAGAAACTCTTT. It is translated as CATWDGPTYKKLF.

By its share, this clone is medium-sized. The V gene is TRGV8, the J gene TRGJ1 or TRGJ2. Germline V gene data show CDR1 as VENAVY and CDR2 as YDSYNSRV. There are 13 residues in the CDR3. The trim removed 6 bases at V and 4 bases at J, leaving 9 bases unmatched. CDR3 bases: TGTGCCACCTGGATTACGTCATATTATAAGAAACTCTTT. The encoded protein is CATWITSYYKKLF.

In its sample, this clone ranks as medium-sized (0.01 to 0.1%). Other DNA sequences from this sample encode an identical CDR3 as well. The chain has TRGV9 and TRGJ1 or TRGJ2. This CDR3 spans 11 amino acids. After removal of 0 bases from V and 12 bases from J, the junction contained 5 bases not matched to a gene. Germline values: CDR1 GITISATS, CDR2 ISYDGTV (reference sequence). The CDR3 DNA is TGTGCCTTGTGGGAGGTGCAGGGGAAACTCTTT. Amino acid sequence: CALWEVQGKLF.

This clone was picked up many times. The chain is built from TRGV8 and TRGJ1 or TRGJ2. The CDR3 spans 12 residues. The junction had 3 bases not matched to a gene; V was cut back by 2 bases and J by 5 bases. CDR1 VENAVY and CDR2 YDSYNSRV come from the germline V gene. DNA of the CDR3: TGTGCCACCTGGGATACAGATTATAAGAAACTCTTT. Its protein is CATWDTDYKKLF.

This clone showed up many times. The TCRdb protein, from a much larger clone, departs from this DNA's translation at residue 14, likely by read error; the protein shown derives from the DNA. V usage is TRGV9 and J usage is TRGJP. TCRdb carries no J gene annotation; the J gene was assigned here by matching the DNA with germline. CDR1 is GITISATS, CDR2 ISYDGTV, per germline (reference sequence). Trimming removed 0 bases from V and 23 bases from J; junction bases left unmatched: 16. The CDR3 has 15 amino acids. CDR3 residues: CALWEVHTTGWFKVF. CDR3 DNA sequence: TGTGCCTTGTGGGAGGTGCATACCACTGGTTGGTTCAAGGTATTT.

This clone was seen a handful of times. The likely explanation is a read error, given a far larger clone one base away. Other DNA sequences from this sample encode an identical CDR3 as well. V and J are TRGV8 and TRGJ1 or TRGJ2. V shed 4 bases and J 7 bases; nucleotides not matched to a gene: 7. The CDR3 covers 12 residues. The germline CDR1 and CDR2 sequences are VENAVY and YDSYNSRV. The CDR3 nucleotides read TGTGCCACCTGGGACAGCGGATATAAGAAACTCTTT. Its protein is CATWDSGYKKLF.

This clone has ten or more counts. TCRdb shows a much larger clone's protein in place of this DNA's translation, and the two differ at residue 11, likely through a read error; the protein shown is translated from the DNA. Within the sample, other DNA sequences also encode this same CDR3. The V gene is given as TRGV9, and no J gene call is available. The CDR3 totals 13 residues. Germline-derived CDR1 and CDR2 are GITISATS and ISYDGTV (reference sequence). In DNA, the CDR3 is TGTGCCTTGTGGGATACCACTGGTTGGTTCAGGATATTT. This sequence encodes CALWDTTGWFRIF.

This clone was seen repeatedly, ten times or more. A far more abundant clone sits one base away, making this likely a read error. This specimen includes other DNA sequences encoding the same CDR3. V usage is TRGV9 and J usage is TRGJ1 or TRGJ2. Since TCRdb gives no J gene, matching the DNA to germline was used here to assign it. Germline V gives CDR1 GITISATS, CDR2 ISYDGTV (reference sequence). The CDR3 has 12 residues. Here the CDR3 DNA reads TGTGCCCTGTGGGAGGTGAGTGGGAAGAAACTCTTT. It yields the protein CALWEVSGKKLF.

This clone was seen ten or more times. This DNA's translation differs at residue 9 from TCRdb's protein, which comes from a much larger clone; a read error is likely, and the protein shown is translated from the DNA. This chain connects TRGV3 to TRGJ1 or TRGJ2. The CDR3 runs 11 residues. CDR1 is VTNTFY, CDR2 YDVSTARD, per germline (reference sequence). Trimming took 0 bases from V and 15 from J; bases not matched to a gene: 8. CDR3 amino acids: CATWDRPRRLF. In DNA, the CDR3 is TGTGCCACCTGGGACAGGCCAAGGAGACTCTTT.

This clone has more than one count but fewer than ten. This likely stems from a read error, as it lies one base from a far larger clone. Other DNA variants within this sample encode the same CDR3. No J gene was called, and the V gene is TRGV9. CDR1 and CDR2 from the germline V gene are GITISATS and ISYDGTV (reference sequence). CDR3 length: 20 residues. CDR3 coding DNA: TGTGCCTTGTGGGATAATCACCCCTACTCGCAAGAGTTGGGCAAAAAAATTAAGGTATTT. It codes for CALWDNHPYSQELGKKIKVF.

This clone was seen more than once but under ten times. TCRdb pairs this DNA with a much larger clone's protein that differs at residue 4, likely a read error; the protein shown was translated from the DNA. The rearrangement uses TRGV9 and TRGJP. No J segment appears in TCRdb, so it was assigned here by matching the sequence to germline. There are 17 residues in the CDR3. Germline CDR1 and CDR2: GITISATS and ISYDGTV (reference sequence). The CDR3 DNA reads TGTGCCTTGCGGGAGGTGACTATCGAGTTGGGCAAAAAAATCAAGGTATTT. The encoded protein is CALREVTIELGKKIKVF.

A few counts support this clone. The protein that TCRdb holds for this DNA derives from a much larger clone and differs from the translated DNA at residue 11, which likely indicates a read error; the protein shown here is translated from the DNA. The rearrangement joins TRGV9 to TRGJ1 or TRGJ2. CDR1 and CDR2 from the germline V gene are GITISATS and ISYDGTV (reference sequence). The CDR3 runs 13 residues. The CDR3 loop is CALWEVQGIKTLF. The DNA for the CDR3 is TGTGCCTTGTGGGAGGTGCAGGGTATTAAGACACTCTTT.

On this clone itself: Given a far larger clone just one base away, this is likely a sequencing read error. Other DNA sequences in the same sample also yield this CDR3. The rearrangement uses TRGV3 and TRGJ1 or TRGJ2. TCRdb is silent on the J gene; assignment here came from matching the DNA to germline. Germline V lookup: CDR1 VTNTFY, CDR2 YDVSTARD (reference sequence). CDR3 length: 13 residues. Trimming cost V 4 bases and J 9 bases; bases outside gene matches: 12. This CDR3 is CATWDRLHGKKLF. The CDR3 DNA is TGTGCCACCTGGGATAGGCTCCATGGTAAGAAACTCTTT.

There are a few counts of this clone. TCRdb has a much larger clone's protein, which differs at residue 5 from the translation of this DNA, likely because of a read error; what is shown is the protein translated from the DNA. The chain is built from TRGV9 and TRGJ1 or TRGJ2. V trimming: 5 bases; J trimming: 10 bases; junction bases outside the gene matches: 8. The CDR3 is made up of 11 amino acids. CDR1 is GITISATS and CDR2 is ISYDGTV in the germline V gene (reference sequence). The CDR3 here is CALWGGSKKLF. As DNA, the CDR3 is TGTGCCTTGTGGGGGGGATCAAAGAAACTCTTT.

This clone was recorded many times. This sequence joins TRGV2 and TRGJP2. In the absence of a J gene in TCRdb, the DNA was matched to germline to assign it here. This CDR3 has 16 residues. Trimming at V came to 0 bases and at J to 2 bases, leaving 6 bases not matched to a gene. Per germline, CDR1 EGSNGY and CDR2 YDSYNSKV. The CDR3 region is CATWDGQLSSDWIKTF. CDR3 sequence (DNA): TGTGCCACCTGGGACGGGCAGCTGAGTAGTGATTGGATCAAGACGTTT.

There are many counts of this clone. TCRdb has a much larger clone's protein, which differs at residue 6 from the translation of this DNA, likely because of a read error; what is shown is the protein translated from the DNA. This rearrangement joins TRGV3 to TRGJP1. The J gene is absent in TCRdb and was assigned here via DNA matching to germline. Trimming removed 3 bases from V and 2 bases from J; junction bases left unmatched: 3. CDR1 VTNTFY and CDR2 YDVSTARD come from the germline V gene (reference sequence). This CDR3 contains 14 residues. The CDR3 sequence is CATWDGTTGWFKIF. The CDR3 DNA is TGTGCCACCTGGGACGGGACCACTGGTTGGTTCAAGATATTT.

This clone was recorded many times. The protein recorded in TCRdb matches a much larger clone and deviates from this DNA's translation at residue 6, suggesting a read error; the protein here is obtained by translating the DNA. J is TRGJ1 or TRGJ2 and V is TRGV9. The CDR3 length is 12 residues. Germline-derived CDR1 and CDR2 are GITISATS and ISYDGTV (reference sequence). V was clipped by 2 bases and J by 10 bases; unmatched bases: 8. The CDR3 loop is CALWEGRIKKLF. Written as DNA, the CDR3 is TGTGCCTTGTGGGAGGGGCGAATAAAGAAACTCTTT.

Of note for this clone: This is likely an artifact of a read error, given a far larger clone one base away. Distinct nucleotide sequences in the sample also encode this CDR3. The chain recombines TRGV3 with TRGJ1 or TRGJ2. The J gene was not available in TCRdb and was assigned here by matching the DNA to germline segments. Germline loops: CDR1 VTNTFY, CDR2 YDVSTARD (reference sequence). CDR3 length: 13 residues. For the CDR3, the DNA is TGTGCTACCTGGGACTACAGGTATTATAAGAAACTCTTT. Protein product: CATWDYRYYKKLF.

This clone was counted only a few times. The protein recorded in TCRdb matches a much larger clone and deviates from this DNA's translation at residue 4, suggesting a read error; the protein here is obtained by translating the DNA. The CDR3 region has the DNA TGTGCCACCCGGGACCGAGTCGAGCTGGAACTAACTTATTATAAGAAACTCTTT. Protein sequence: CATRDRVELELTYYKKLF. This chain uses TRGV3 with TRGJ1 or TRGJ2. The J gene was not available in TCRdb and was assigned here by matching the DNA to germline segments. Germline V lookup: CDR1 VTNTFY, CDR2 YDVSTARD (reference sequence). The CDR3 has 18 amino acids.

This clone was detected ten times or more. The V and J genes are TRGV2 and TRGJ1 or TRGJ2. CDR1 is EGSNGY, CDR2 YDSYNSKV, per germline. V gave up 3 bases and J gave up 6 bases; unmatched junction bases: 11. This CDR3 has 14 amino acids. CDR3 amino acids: CATWDRDSPYKKLF. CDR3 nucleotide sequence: TGTGCCACCTGGGACAGGGATTCGCCTTATAAGAAACTCTTT.

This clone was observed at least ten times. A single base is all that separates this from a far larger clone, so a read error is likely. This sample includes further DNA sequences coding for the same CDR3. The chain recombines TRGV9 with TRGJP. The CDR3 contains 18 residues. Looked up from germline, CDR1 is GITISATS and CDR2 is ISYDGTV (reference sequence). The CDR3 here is CALWEAQSIRLGKKIKVF. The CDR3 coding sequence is TGCGCCTTGTGGGAGGCCCAAAGTATAAGGTTGGGCAAAAAAATCAAGGTATTT.